This T cell receptor beta chain was recovered during a study of shared clonotypes between healthy human individuals. At the level of the study: Those who served as donors were two women and three men between the ages of 18 and 49.

Germline V gene sequence: CDR1 SEHNR, CDR2 FQNEAQ (reference sequence). The CDR3 loop spans 13 amino acids. Trimming removed 3 bases at V and 4 bases at J, with 9 bases between. TCRdb's copy holds only in-frame clones and misses some; the assay was immunoSEQ multiplex PCR. The sample contains roughly 570,000 clones, roughly 98% of which appear only once. Cells designated naive CD8 were CD45RO-negative and were positively selected for CCR7, with terminally differentiated effector memory CD45RA+ cells excluded. Sequences were obtained from naive CD8+ T cells sorted from blood. The receptor comes from a man younger than 45 in good health. The chain links TRBV7-9 to TRBJ1-1, with D hard to call. The CDR3 DNA sequence: TGTGCCAGCAGCTTCGGATTGGGCACTGAAGCTTTCTTT. The encoded protein is CASSFGLGTEAFF.